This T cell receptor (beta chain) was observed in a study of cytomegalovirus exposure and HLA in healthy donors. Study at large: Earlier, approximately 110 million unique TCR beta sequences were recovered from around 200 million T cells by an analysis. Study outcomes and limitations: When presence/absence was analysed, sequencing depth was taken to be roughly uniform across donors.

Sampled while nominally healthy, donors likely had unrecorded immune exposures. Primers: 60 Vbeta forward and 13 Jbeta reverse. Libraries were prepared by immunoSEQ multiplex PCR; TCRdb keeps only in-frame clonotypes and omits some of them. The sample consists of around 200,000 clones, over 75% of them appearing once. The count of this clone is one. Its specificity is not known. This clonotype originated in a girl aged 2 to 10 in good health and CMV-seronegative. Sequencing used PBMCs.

Here the CDR3 reads CASSFLARDTQYF. CDR3 bases: TGTGCCAGCAGCTTTTTAGCTCGAGATACGCAGTATTTT. The chain employs TRBV7-3 and TRBJ2-3; no firm D call. In germline, CDR1 is SGHTA, CDR2 FQGTGA. CDR3 length: 13 residues. With 3 bases removed from V and 5 bases from J, the gap between germline ends came to 9 bases.